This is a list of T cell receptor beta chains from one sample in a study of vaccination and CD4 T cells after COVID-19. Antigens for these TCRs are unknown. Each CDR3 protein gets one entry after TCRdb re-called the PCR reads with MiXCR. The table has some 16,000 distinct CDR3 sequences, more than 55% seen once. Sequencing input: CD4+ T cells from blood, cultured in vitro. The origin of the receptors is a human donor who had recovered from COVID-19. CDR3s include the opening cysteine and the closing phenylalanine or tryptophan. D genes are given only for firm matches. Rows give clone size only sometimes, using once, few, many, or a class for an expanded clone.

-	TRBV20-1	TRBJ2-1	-	CSARDPGSGNEQFF	TGCAGTGCTAGAGATCCAGGTAGCGGCAATGAGCAGTTCTTC
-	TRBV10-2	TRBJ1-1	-	CASSEAVTEAFF	TGCGCCAGCAGTGAGGCAGTCACTGAAGCTTTCTTT
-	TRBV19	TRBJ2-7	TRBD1	CASSQLPGQGPYEQYF	TGTGCCAGTAGTCAACTCCCGGGACAGGGGCCCTACGAGCAGTACTTC
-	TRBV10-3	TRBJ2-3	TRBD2	CAISRRENGDTQYF	TGTGCCATCAGCCGGCGGGAGAACGGTGATACGCAGTATTTT
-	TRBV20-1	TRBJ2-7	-	CSANSGGRQYF	TGCAGTGCAAACAGTGGGGGTAGGCAGTACTTC
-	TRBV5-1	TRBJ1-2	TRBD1	CASSWRTGGGYTF	TGCGCCAGCAGCTGGAGGACAGGGGGAGGCTACACCTTC
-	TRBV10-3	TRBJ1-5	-	CAISEGQGQPQHF	TGTGCCATCAGTGAGGGGCAGGGGCAGCCCCAGCATTTT
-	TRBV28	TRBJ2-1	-	CASSPIRDSLWQFF	TGTGCCAGCAGTCCCATCCGGGACTCCTTGTGGCAGTTCTTC
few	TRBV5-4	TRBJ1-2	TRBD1	CASSLDRGGYTF	TGTGCCAGCAGCTTAGACAGGGGTGGCTACACCTTC
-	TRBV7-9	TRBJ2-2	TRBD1	CASSFADRATGELFF	TGTGCCAGCAGCTTCGCGGACAGGGCGACCGGGGAGCTGTTTTTT
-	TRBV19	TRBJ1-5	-	CASTQDRTGRTQHF	TGTGCCAGTACCCAAGACAGGACGGGTAGGACCCAGCATTTT
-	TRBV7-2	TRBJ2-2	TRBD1	CASSLDRAGGELFF	TGTGCCAGCAGCTTGGACAGGGCGGGCGGGGAGCTGTTTTTT
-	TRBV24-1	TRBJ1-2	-	CATSETNYGYTF	TGTGCCACCAGTGAAACTAACTATGGCTACACCTTC
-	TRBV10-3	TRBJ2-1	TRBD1	CAISPTPGQDLFEQFF	TGTGCCATCAGTCCTACCCCGGGACAGGACCTGTTCGAGCAGTTCTTC
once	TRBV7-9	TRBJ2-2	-	CASSPQATGELFF	TGTGCCAGCAGCCCCCAGGCGACCGGGGAGCTGTTTTTT
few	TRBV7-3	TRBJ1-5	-	CASSLSQYQPQHF	TGTGCCAGCAGCTTATCCCAGTATCAGCCCCAGCATTTT
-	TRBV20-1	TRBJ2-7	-	CSARPTAGTGYEQYF	TGCAGTGCTAGACCCACAGCCGGAACGGGATACGAGCAGTACTTC